This T cell receptor (beta chain) was profiled in a study of T cells in women clearing cervical HPV infection. TCRdb's copy holds only in-frame clones and misses some; the assay was immunoSEQ multiplex PCR. Its table lists about 30,000 clones. The CDR3 spans 17 residues. V gave up 6 bases and J gave up 5 bases; unmatched junction bases: 10. Germline CDR1 reads MNHEY; CDR2 reads SMNVEV (reference sequence). All participants had a single incident cervical HPV16 infection, and prevalent HPV16 infections were excluded. Cervical HPV DNA detected by MY09/MY11 PCR, typed by dot-blot. Turning to this clone: The read finishes 3 residues shy of the CDR3 end, and the germline J gene is used to complete it.

J is TRBJ2-5 and V is TRBV27, with 15 bases matching TRBD2. The specimen was blood buffy coat. This TCR came from a woman aged 18-69 years with a cervical HPV16 infection that either progressed to CIN3+ or cleared (not recorded which). The CDR3: CASSPGTSGGWRETQYF. CDR3 DNA (partial): TGTGCCAGCAGCCCTGGGACTAGCGGGGGGTGGCGGGAGACC.